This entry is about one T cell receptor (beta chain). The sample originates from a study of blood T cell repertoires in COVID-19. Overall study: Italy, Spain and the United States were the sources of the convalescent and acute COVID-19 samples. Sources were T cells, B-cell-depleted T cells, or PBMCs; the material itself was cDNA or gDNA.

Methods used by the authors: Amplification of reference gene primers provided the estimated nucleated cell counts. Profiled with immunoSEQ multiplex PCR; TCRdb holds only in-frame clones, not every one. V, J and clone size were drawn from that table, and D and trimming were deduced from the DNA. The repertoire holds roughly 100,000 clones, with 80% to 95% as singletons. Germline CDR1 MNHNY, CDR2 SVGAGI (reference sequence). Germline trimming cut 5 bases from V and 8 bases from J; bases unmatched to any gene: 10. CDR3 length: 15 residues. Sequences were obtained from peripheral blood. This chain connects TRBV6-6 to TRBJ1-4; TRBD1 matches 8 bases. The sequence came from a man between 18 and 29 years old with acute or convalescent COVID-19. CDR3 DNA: TGTGCCAGCAGTCAAACAGGGGGTTTAGGGGAAAAACTGTTTTTT. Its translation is CASSQTGGLGEKLFF.